A selection of T cell receptor beta chains follows, all from one sample in a study of blood T cell repertoires in COVID-19. Profiling relied on immunoSEQ multiplex PCR, and the TCRdb table lists in-frame clones only, not all of them. The sample has approximately 98,000 clones; around 81% are singletons. The sequencing input was peripheral blood. These receptors were collected from a man in his sixties with acute or convalescent COVID-19. Each CDR3 is given with its conserved first and last residue. Fields, in order: J gene, D gene, V gene, CDR3 DNA, CDR3 protein. A D gene is named only where the DNA matches it firmly.

TRBJ2-1 TRBD2 TRBV5-4 TGTGCCAGCAGCTCGCCCCCGGAAGCGGGAGAAAATGAGCAGTTCTTC CASSSPPEAGENEQFF
TRBJ2-5 - TRBV18 TGTGCCAGCTCACCCCCCAACACAGGGATTCAAGAGACCCAGTACTTC CASSPPNTGIQETQYF
TRBJ1-2 - TRBV28 TGTGCCAGCAGTTCGGAGGCGGCCTATGGCTACACCTTC CASSSEAAYGYTF
TRBJ1-1 TRBD1 TRBV11-2 TGTGCCAGCAGCCACCGACAGGGGACGAACACTGAAGCTTTCTTT CASSHRQGTNTEAFF
TRBJ1-2 - TRBV6-1 TGTGCCAGCAGTGAAAGACCCGGGGGCTACACCTTC CASSERPGGYTF
TRBJ2-7 - TRBV4-2 TGTGCCAGCAGCCAAGACATAACAGGGATCTACGAGCAGTACTTC CASSQDITGIYEQYF
TRBJ2-2 TRBD1 TRBV7-9 TGTGCCAGCAGCTACGACAGGGTCAGAGCCGGGGAGCTGTTTTTT CASSYDRVRAGELFF
TRBJ1-6 TRBD1 TRBV7-2 TGTGCCAGCAGCGCCAGACAGGGACGGAATTCACCCCTCCACTTT CASSARQGRNSPLHF
TRBJ2-3 TRBD2 TRBV7-2 TGTGCCAGCAGCGCCGCTAGCGGGAGGGATACGCAGTATTTT CASSAASGRDTQYF
TRBJ1-1 TRBD1 TRBV2 TGTGCCAGAGCACCGGGACAGGGGGCTACTGAAGCTTTCTTT CARAPGQGATEAFF
TRBJ2-1 - TRBV10-1 TGCGCCAGCAGTGAGTCCGGGACTTACAATGAGCAGTTCTTC CASSESGTYNEQFF
TRBJ2-1 TRBD1 TRBV5-6 TGTGCCAGCAGCTTGTTAGGGGGCGATTACAATGAGCAGTTCTTC CASSLLGGDYNEQFF
TRBJ1-2 TRBD1 TRBV5-1 TGCGCCAGCAGCAATGACAGGGTCGAAGGCTACACCTTC CASSNDRVEGYTF
TRBJ2-1 - TRBV12-3/TRBV12-4 TGTGCCAGCAGCCTCACTAGCTATGAGCAGTTCTTC CASSLTSYEQFF
TRBJ2-5 - TRBV24-1 TGTGCCACGCAGGCTAGGGGAGAGACCCAGTACTTC CATQARGETQYF
TRBJ2-5 - TRBV5-5 TGTGCCAGCAGCTTAACGACAGGCCAAGGGACCCAGTACTTC CASSLTTGQGTQYF
TRBJ2-5 TRBD1 TRBV12-3/TRBV12-4 TGTGCCAGCAGAAACAGGGGTAGGGAGACCCAGTACTTC CASRNRGRETQYF